These T cell receptor beta chains were read from a single sample in a study of blood T cell repertoires in COVID-19. Produced via immunoSEQ multiplex PCR; TCRdb's table is partial and in-frame only. Among 36,000 or so clones listed, 90% were seen once. Sequenced input: peripheral blood. Receptor source: a human donor in a cohort sampled during active COVID-19. Both conserved end residues are part of each CDR3. A D gene is named only where the DNA matches it firmly. Clone size is not always given. Where it is, it says once, few, many or a class for expanded clones.

abundance: -
d_gene: TRBD1
v_gene: TRBV5-1
j_gene: TRBJ1-1
CDR3aa: CASRTFTGGNTEAFF

abundance: -
d_gene: -
v_gene: TRBV20-1
j_gene: TRBJ2-5
CDR3aa: CSARALGTQYF

abundance: -
d_gene: -
v_gene: TRBV2
j_gene: TRBJ1-3
CDR3aa: CASSEDSSGNTIYF

abundance: -
d_gene: TRBD1
v_gene: TRBV28
j_gene: TRBJ2-7
CDR3aa: CASRGTGTEQYF

abundance: few
d_gene: -
v_gene: TRBV12-3/TRBV12-4
j_gene: TRBJ1-1
CDR3aa: CASSLAYAKGAFF

abundance: -
d_gene: -
v_gene: TRBV9
j_gene: TRBJ1-1
CDR3aa: CASSVGSQGPLGTEAFF

abundance: -
d_gene: TRBD1
v_gene: TRBV3-1/TRBV3-2
j_gene: TRBJ2-7
CDR3aa: CASSQYRGPYEQYF

abundance: few
d_gene: -
v_gene: TRBV19
j_gene: TRBJ2-3
CDR3aa: CASSIGQLRTDTQYF

abundance: -
d_gene: TRBD2
v_gene: TRBV5-1
j_gene: TRBJ2-7
CDR3aa: CASSLDVRAGGHSF

abundance: -
d_gene: -
v_gene: TRBV5-4
j_gene: TRBJ2-2
CDR3aa: CASSTGAGTGELFF

abundance: -
d_gene: -
v_gene: TRBV7-9
j_gene: TRBJ2-5
CDR3aa: CASSPGGVGTQYF

abundance: -
d_gene: TRBD2
v_gene: TRBV20-1
j_gene: TRBJ2-1
CDR3aa: CSASAIQWTSGRTGNNEQFF

abundance: -
d_gene: TRBD1
v_gene: TRBV2
j_gene: TRBJ1-5
CDR3aa: CASSGQGSNQPQHF

abundance: -
d_gene: -
v_gene: TRBV5-1
j_gene: TRBJ1-2
CDR3aa: CASSLGAGGGYTF

abundance: -
d_gene: TRBD2
v_gene: TRBV10-1
j_gene: TRBJ2-1
CDR3aa: CASASGSSYNEQFF

abundance: -
d_gene: TRBD1
v_gene: TRBV28
j_gene: TRBJ1-2
CDR3aa: CASSLTRTGGGYTF

abundance: few
d_gene: TRBD2
v_gene: TRBV6-4
j_gene: TRBJ2-1
CDR3aa: CASSDRPLAGGPNEQFF

abundance: -
d_gene: TRBD1
v_gene: TRBV5-1
j_gene: TRBJ2-1
CDR3aa: CASSYRGSITYNEQFF

abundance: few
d_gene: TRBD2
v_gene: TRBV9
j_gene: TRBJ2-7
CDR3aa: CASSVLAGGLGKQYF

abundance: -
d_gene: -
v_gene: TRBV5-1
j_gene: TRBJ1-6
CDR3aa: CASSLATGYNSPLHF

abundance: few
d_gene: -
v_gene: TRBV6-6
j_gene: TRBJ2-3
CDR3aa: CASSTQGESDTQYF

abundance: -
d_gene: TRBD1
v_gene: TRBV19
j_gene: TRBJ1-5
CDR3aa: CASTPATGGSNQPQHF

abundance: -
d_gene: -
v_gene: TRBV2
j_gene: TRBJ2-3
CDR3aa: CARSTSDTQYF

abundance: -
d_gene: TRBD2
v_gene: TRBV5-6
j_gene: TRBJ2-1
CDR3aa: CASSLPGLADNEQFF

abundance: -
d_gene: -
v_gene: TRBV5-1
j_gene: TRBJ1-1
CDR3aa: CASSLVVGSTEAFF

abundance: -
d_gene: -
v_gene: TRBV7-6
j_gene: TRBJ2-2
CDR3aa: CASSFQSAGLNTGELFF

abundance: -
d_gene: TRBD2
v_gene: TRBV11-3
j_gene: TRBJ2-1
CDR3aa: CASSLFGSGSSYNEQFF

abundance: -
d_gene: -
v_gene: TRBV18
j_gene: TRBJ2-5
CDR3aa: CASSPPGGEGAGETQYF

abundance: -
d_gene: -
v_gene: TRBV6-5
j_gene: TRBJ1-2
CDR3aa: CATRGGALGYGYTF

abundance: -
d_gene: TRBD1
v_gene: TRBV28
j_gene: TRBJ1-2
CDR3aa: CASSFRTGGGGYTF

abundance: -
d_gene: -
v_gene: TRBV15
j_gene: TRBJ2-7
CDR3aa: CATSRSNRASYEQYF

abundance: once
d_gene: -
v_gene: TRBV7-6
j_gene: TRBJ1-2
CDR3aa: CASSLSPAGTTGGYTF

abundance: once
d_gene: -
v_gene: TRBV5-6
j_gene: TRBJ2-3
CDR3aa: CASSPRLGRTDTQYF

abundance: -
d_gene: -
v_gene: TRBV9
j_gene: TRBJ1-2
CDR3aa: CASSVATGGYTF

abundance: -
d_gene: -
v_gene: TRBV9
j_gene: TRBJ2-7
CDR3aa: CASSPRAPAGLEQYF

abundance: -
d_gene: TRBD2
v_gene: TRBV2
j_gene: TRBJ2-1
CDR3aa: CASSPLAGPYNEQFF

abundance: -
d_gene: -
v_gene: TRBV6-5
j_gene: TRBJ1-2
CDR3aa: CASSQDWQGYTF

abundance: -
d_gene: TRBD2
v_gene: TRBV7-9
j_gene: TRBJ2-5
CDR3aa: CASTSHRGLAGETQYF

abundance: -
d_gene: -
v_gene: TRBV18
j_gene: TRBJ1-2
CDR3aa: CASSRHREDGYTF

abundance: -
d_gene: -
v_gene: TRBV18
j_gene: TRBJ1-2
CDR3aa: CASSPGGPNYGYTF